This note documents a single T cell receptor (beta chain) sequence. Its antigen is unknown. No much larger clone exists at a distance of one base, and base qualities are not known. These data belong to a study of technical replicates of blood from several donors (dated by TCRdb to 2016 to 2017). The library was obtained by the immunoSEQ multiplex PCR assay. Here the immuneACCESS table is served through TCRdb, limited to in-frame sequences with V and J called. Missing clones are a known gap in these copies; in checked studies unresolved V genes cover under half, and the rest lacks a known reason. The sample table lists approximately 74,000 clones, roughly 98% of them with a count of one. The ten biggest clones cover around 0.16% of the sample. Trimming removed 6 bases from V and 4 bases from J, leaving 19 bases between the germline ends. CDR1 and CDR2 were assigned from the germline V gene as SQVTM and ANQGSEA. From cysteine to phenylalanine, the CDR3 is 14 amino acids long. Here the CDR3 DNA is all that survives: 42 bases in frame from base 1.

The sample was T cells isolated from PBMCs. The origin of this receptor is a human donor in good health. This receptor chain uses TRBV29-1 and TRBJ2-7, with no reliable assignment of the D segment. This receptor has the CDR3 CSVRQDLHPYEQYF. The sequence in DNA is TGCAGCGTGAGACAAGATCTTCACCCTTACGAGCAGTACTTC.